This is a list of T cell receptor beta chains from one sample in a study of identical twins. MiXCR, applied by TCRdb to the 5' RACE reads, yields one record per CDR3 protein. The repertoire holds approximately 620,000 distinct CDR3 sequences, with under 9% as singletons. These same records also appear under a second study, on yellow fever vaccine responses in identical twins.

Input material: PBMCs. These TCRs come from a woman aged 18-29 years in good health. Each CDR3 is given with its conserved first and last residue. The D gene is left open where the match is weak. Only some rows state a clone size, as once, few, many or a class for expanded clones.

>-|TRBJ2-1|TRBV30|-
TGTGCCTCCGTACATCAGGACCTCTCCTACAATGAGCAGTTCTTC
CASVHQDLSYNEQFF
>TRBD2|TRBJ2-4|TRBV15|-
TGTGCCACCAGCGAAGCGACTAGCGGGTTCGACATTCAGTACTTC
CATSEATSGFDIQYF
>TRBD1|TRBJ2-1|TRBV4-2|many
TGTGCCAGCAGCCAACCGACAGGGGGCTTATACAATGAGCAGTTCTTC
CASSQPTGGLYNEQFF
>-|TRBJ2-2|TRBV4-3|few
TGCGCCAGCAGCCAAGTGGTGGGGCTGGGCACCGGGGAGCTGTTTTTT
CASSQVVGLGTGELFF
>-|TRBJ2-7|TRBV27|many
TGTGCCAGCAGTTTAGGACAGTACTACGAGCAGTACTTC
CASSLGQYYEQYF
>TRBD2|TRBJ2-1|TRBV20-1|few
TGCAGTGCTGGGGACTACCGTACGAATGAGCAGTTCTTC
CSAGDYRTNEQFF
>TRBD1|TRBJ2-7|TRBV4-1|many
TGCGCCAGCAGCCTGAGACAGGGGAGCTCCTACGAGCAGTACTTC
CASSLRQGSSYEQYF
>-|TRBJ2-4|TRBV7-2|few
TGTGCCAGCAGCTCCGGACGGACCAAAAACATTCAGTACTTC
CASSSGRTKNIQYF
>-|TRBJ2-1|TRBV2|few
TGTGCCAGCACCCCGTACAATGAGCAGTTCTTC
CASTPYNEQFF
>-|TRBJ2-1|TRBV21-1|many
TGTGCCAGCAGCAAATATTTTTTTAGGACAGGGATCAATGAGCAGTTCTTC
CASSKYFFRTGINEQFF
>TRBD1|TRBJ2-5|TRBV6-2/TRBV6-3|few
TGTGCCAGCAGTCCCCGGGACAGGGACCAAGAGACCCAGTACTTC
CASSPRDRDQETQYF
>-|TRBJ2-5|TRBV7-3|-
TGTGCCAGCAGCTTATTGGGGGACGGTCGGAGAGAGACCCAGTACTTC
CASSLLGDGRRETQYF
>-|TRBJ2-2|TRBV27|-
TGTGCCAGCAGTCACACTAGTGAAATCGCGAACACCGGGGAGCTGTTTTTT
CASSHTSEIANTGELFF
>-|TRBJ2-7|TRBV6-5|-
TGTGCCAGCAGTCACTCTCATAAGACTGGTTACGAGCAGTACTTC
CASSHSHKTGYEQYF
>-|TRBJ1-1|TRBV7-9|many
TGTGCCAGCAGTATTGACGGGAACACTGAAGCTTTCTTT
CASSIDGNTEAFF
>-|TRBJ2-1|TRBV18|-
TGTGCCAGCTCCTCTTTAGCGGCGGGTGAGCAGTTCTTC
CASSSLAAGEQFF
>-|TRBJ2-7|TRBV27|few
TGTGCCAGCAGCCAGCGGGGGCCTCCCCAGGGGGCCGAAGACGAGCAGTACTTC
CASSQRGPPQGAEDEQYF
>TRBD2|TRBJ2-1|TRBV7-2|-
TGTGCCAGCAGTCGCAGGCCGGCGACTAGCGGGAGGTCCGGATTATCCTACAATGAGCAGTTCTTC
CASSRRPATSGRSGLSYNEQFF
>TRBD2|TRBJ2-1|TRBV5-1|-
TGCGCCAGCAGCATCAAGGGGACTAGCGGGAGAGGGAATGAGCAGTTCTTC
CASSIKGTSGRGNEQFF
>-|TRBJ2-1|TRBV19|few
TGTGCCAGTAGTCGCACAGGACCCAATGAGCAGTTCTTC
CASSRTGPNEQFF
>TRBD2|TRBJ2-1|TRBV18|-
TGTGCCAGCTCAAGCCTAGCGGGGAGTTTGGGAGATGAGCAGTTCTTC
CASSSLAGSLGDEQFF
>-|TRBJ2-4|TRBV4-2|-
TGTGCCAGCAGCCAAGATCGGGAGGGGGCGGGCAAAAACATTCAGTACTTC
CASSQDREGAGKNIQYF
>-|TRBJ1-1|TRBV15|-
TGTGCCACCAGCAGAGACAGGAACACTGAAGCTTTCTTT
CATSRDRNTEAFF
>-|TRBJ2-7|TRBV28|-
TGTGCCAGCAGTTTATCCGGCTACCTTTACGAGCAGTACTTC
CASSLSGYLYEQYF
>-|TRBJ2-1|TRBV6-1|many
TGTGCCAGCAGTCGTCTAACTCAGGGGCTGGGAACCTACAATGAGCAGTTCTTC
CASSRLTQGLGTYNEQFF
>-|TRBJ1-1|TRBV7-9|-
TGTGCCAGCAGCCCCTGGACAGTGACTGAAGCTTTCTTT
CASSPWTVTEAFF
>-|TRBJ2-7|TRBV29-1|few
TGCAGCGTTCTAGTTGGGGTGACCTACGAGCAGTACTTC
CSVLVGVTYEQYF
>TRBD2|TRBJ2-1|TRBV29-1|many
TGCAGCGTGGGACTAGGGCCCTACAATGAGCAGTTCTTC
CSVGLGPYNEQFF
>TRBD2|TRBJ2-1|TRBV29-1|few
TGCAGCGCACCCGGGACTAGTCGCAACAATGAGCAGTTCTTC
CSAPGTSRNNEQFF
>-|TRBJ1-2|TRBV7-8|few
TGTGCCAGCAGCTTACCAGGGAACTATGGCTACACCTTC
CASSLPGNYGYTF
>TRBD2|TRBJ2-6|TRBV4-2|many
TGTGCCAGCAGCCAAGAGTTAGCGGGAGTTGGTGGGGCCAACGTCCTGACTTTC
CASSQELAGVGGANVLTF
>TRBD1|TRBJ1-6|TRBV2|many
TGTGCCAGCAGTGTATACCTACCTCTGGACAGGGGATCACCCCTCCACTTT
CASSVYLPLDRGSPLHF
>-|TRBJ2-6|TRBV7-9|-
TGTGCCAGCAGCCAACGGTCACAAACTGGGGCCAACGTCCTGACTTTC
CASSQRSQTGANVLTF
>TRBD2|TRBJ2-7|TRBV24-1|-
TGTGCCACCAGTGATTCGTCTAGCGGGGCCTACGAGCAGTACTTC
CATSDSSSGAYEQYF
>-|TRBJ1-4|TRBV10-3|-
TGTGCCATCAGTGGAGGGACCGCTGCAACTAATGAAAAACTGTTTTTT
CAISGGTAATNEKLFF
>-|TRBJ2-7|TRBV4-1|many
TGCGCCAGCAGCCAAGAGGGTGGTATACGGGTGCAGTACTTC
CASSQEGGIRVQYF
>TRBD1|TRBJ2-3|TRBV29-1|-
TGCAGCGTGGTCTTTGGGGGACAGCGAGATACGCAGTATTTT
CSVVFGGQRDTQYF
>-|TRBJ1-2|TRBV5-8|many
TGTGCCAGCTCACCCCGGGGGGTCAACTATGGCTACACCTTC
CASSPRGVNYGYTF
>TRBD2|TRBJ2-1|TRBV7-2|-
TGTGCCAGCAGCCACACTAGCGGGACCTTCAATGAGCAGTTCTTC
CASSHTSGTFNEQFF
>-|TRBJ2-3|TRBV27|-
TGTGCCAGCAGTTTAATGCTGTCCGGGGGCGCCACAGATACGCAGTATTTT
CASSLMLSGGATDTQYF
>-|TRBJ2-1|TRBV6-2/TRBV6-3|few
TGTGCCAGCAGTTCACTAGCATCCAATGAGCAGTTCTTC
CASSSLASNEQFF
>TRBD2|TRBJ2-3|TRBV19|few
TGTGCCAGTAGTATCCCGGGACTAGCGGGAGGAGATACGCAGTATTTT
CASSIPGLAGGDTQYF
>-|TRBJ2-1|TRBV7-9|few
TGTGCCAGCAGCTGGGGTGAACTACCACAGTTCTTC
CASSWGELPQFF
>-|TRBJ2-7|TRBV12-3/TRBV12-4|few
TGTGCCAGCGGCATAGGGGTGGTCTCCTACGAGCAGTACTTC
CASGIGVVSYEQYF
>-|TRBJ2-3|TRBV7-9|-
TGTGCCAGCAGTAGGGCGGAGACGGATACGCAGTATTTT
CASSRAETDTQYF
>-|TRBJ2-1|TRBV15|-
TGTGCCACCAGGGGGGAAAGGGGGGGTTCCAATGAGCAGTTCTTC
CATRGERGGSNEQFF
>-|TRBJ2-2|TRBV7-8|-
TGTGCCAGCAGCTTAGCGGCGGGTCCCGGGGAGCTGTTTTTT
CASSLAAGPGELFF
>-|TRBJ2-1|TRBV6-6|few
TGTGCCTCCCATCCGGGTTCCTACAATGAGCAGTTCTTC
CASHPGSYNEQFF
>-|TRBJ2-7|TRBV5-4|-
TGTGCCAGCAGCTTGTTCGCAGGGGAGGAAGGCGAGCAGTACTTC
CASSLFAGEEGEQYF